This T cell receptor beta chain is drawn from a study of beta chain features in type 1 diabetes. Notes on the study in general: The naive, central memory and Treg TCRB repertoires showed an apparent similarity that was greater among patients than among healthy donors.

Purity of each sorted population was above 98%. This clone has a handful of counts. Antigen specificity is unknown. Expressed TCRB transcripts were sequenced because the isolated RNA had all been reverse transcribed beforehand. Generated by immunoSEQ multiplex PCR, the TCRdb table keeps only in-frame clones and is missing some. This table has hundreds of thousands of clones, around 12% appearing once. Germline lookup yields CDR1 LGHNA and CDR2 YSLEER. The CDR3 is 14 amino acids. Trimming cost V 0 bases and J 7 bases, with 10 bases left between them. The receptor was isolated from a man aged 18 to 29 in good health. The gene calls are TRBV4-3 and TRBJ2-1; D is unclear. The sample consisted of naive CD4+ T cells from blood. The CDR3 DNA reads TGCGCCAGCAGCCAAGATATAACTTCAAATGAGCAGTTCTTC. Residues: CASSQDITSNEQFF.